This T cell receptor beta chain was captured by sequencing in a study of cytomegalovirus exposure and HLA in healthy donors. Regarding the study as a whole: It was shown in a later analysis that HLA-associated TCR beta chains were more clonally expanded than other, equally common chains. Through in vitro validation, a few CMV-associated chains were shown to be specific for CMV antigens. On later analysis, the bulk of CMV-associated TCR beta chains appeared to be HLA-restricted. The study labeled roughly 160 TCR beta chains cytomegalovirus-associated.

This CDR3 spans 16 amino acids. Germline-derived CDR1 and CDR2 are SGHNT and YENEEA. The V gene lost 0 bases and the J gene lost 2 bases, with 10 bases spanning the gap. In the case of this clone: Its antigen is unknown.

Both 60 Vbeta primers and 13 Jbeta primers went into the PCR. Here immunoSEQ multiplex PCR was the method, and the copy in TCRdb shows in-frame clones only, minus some. The data show 210,000 or so clones, approximately 78% seen once. The chain recombines TRBV11-3 with TRBJ2-2; D perhaps matches TRBD1 (6 bases). This receptor was identified in a boy aged 5-17 years in good health and CMV-seronegative. The sample was PBMCs. The CDR3, as DNA: TGTGCCAGCAGCTTAGACAGGGGTTATAACACCGGGGAGCTGTTTTTT. Protein: CASSLDRGYNTGELFF.